This T cell receptor (beta chain) emerged from a study of blood T cells in healthy people across ages. This CDR3 has 15 residues. CDR1 is SGHAT, CDR2 FQNNGV, per germline. Losses at the gene ends were 2 bases for V and 8 bases for J; bases not matched to a gene: 7. This clonotype was seen a few times. The second PCR ran about 7 to 12 cycles with a sample-barcoded 5' primer and J-beta primers. TCRdb reprocessed the 5' RACE reads via MiXCR and lists one record per CDR3 protein. The sample contains 450,000 to 600,000 distinct CDR3 sequences, roughly a quarter of which appear only once. These data also formed part of another study, on T cells of mothers and their children.

The chain uses TRBV11-2 and TRBJ2-1, with 9 bases matching TRBD2. This clonotype was obtained from a boy aged 2-9 years in good health. The source material was blood. This CDR3 reads CASSLRAGGPYEQFF. The CDR3 DNA follows: TGTGCCAGCAGCTTAAGGGCGGGAGGGCCTTATGAGCAGTTCTTC.